The 13 T cell receptor beta chains presented below share a single source sample, sequenced in a study of shared clonotypes between healthy human individuals. Terminally differentiated effector memory CD45RA+ cells were excluded by CCR7 positive selection of CD45RO-negative cells. Data came from immunoSEQ multiplex PCR; TCRdb stores just in-frame clones and leaves some out. Here the sample spans about 2,200,000 clones, about 93% being singletons. Specimen: naive CD8+ T cells from PBMCs. Every receptor here comes from a man younger than 35 in good health. Some clones in this sample may be carry-over from other donors' samples.

This CDR3 is CATRHRGGTGELFF. The CDR3 DNA follows: TGTGCCACCAGGCACAGGGGCGGCACCGGGGAGCTGTTTTTT. The V call is TRBV6-5, the J call TRBJ2-2, with 7 bases lining up with TRBD1. Trimming cost V 10 bases and J 4 bases; bases outside gene matches: 9. The V gene's germline CDR1 is MNHEY and CDR2 SVGAGI. The CDR3 runs to 14 residues.

This rearrangement joins TRBV9 to TRBJ2-1; TRBD1 is a possible D gene (6 bases). This CDR3 has 16 residues. V was shortened by 4 bases and J by 0 bases, with 14 bases between the two germline ends. The germline gives CDR1 SGDLS, CDR2 YYNGEE. In nucleotides, the CDR3 is TGTGCCAGCAGCCCCCGGACAGACAGCTCCTACAATGAGCAGTTCTTC. As protein: CASSPRTDSSYNEQFF.

The chain uses TRBV7-9 and TRBJ2-7, with D possibly called TRBD1 or TRBD2 (5 bases each). Per germline, CDR1 SEHNR and CDR2 FQNEAQ (reference sequence). The V gene lost 5 bases and the J gene lost 0 bases, with 17 bases spanning the gap. The CDR3 extends over 16 amino acids. CDR3 residues: CASSPTAGGSSYEQYF. CDR3 coding DNA: TGTGCCAGCAGCCCAACCGCTGGGGGAAGCTCCTACGAGCAGTACTTC.

The chain has TRBV9 and TRBJ2-7; 9 bases match TRBD1. CDR1 is SGDLS and CDR2 is YYNGEE in the germline V gene. This CDR3 has 15 residues. J lost 4 bases, V lost 0 bases, and 5 bases had no gene match. CDR3 in DNA: TGTGCCAGCAGCGTAGCCGGGACAGGGAAGTACGAGCAGTACTTC. Translated: CASSVAGTGKYEQYF.

The chain couples TRBV7-8 to TRBJ2-3, with 7 bases matching TRBD2. CDR3 length: 17 amino acids. Germline trimming cut 0 bases from V and 1 base from J; bases unmatched to any gene: 7. CDR1 is SGHVS, CDR2 FQNEAQ, per germline. The CDR3 region is CASSLAPRLARTDTQYF. CDR3 in DNA: TGTGCCAGCAGCTTAGCCCCGAGACTAGCACGCACAGATACGCAGTATTTT.

With respect to this clone: Other DNA sequences within the sample encode an identical CDR3. V usage is TRBV11-3 and J usage is TRBJ1-1; TRBD1 is a possible D gene (5 bases). This CDR3 comprises 13 residues. V dropped 5 bases and J dropped 4 bases, with 11 bases sitting between them. Looked up from germline, CDR1 is SGHNT and CDR2 is YENEEA. In DNA, the CDR3 is TGTGCCAGCAGCCCCAGGGAGGGCACTGAAGCTTTCTTT. Translating gives CASSPREGTEAFF.

The J gene is TRBJ2-7, the V gene TRBV19; D is perhaps TRBD1 (5 bases). The CDR3 loop spans 15 amino acids. Germline CDR1 LNHDA, CDR2 SQIVND (reference sequence). With 3 bases removed from V and 0 bases from J, the gap between germline ends came to 12 bases. CDR3 loop: CASSITPRDSYEQYF. For the CDR3, the DNA is TGTGCCAGTAGTATCACTCCCAGGGACTCCTACGAGCAGTACTTC.

The rearrangement links TRBV25-1 to TRBJ2-5, with D possibly being TRBD2 (6 bases). Trimming took 8 bases from V and 5 from J, leaving 15 bases between them. The CDR3 is made up of 13 amino acids. Germline lookup yields CDR1 MGHDK and CDR2 SYGVNS. The CDR3 coding sequence is TGTGCCAGCTGGGAGGCGTTGGGGGAGACCCAGTACTTC. It codes for CASWEALGETQYF.

To note about this clone: This specimen includes other DNA sequences encoding the same CDR3. This sequence joins TRBV19 and TRBJ2-5; possible D gene TRBD1, 5 bases. V lost 1 base to trimming and J lost 2 bases, with 8 bases between them. The CDR3 is 14 residues long. Germline V CDR1 and CDR2: LNHDA, SQIVND (reference sequence). CDR3 DNA: TGTGCCAGTAGTATAGGGACAATTCAAGAGACCCAGTACTTC. Protein product: CASSIGTIQETQYF.

The chain links TRBV7-3 to TRBJ2-1, with 8 bases that match TRBD2. The V and J ends lost 2 bases and 6 bases, in that order; junction bases with no gene match: 6. Germline V lookup: CDR1 SGHTA, CDR2 FQGTGA. The CDR3 length is 15 residues. The CDR3: CASSLGAGGRNEQFF. The DNA for the CDR3 is TGTGCCAGCAGCTTAGGGGCGGGAGGTCGCAATGAGCAGTTCTTC.

The chain has TRBV6-1 and TRBJ1-1, with D unresolved. Per the germline V gene, CDR1 is MNHNS and CDR2 is SASEGT. The CDR3 sequence is 15 residues long. The V end was cut by 6 bases, the J end by 8 bases, with 22 bases between. The CDR3 here is CASSQIPRAPPEAFF. CDR3 DNA sequence: TGTGCCAGCAGCCAAATCCCTAGGGCCCCCCCAGAAGCTTTCTTT.

The chain has TRBV7-2 and TRBJ2-1; TRBD2 agrees at 7 bases. The J segment lost 0 bases and the V segment lost 6 bases, leaving 11 bases of the junction unmatched. CDR1 is SGHTA, CDR2 FQGNSA, per germline. CDR3 length: 17 residues. CDR3 protein: CASRSWGGEGSYNEQFF. DNA of the CDR3: TGTGCCAGCAGATCCTGGGGCGGGGAGGGCTCCTACAATGAGCAGTTCTTC.

This chain uses TRBV28 with TRBJ1-4; D is perhaps TRBD1 (6 bases). CDR1 is MDHEN, CDR2 SYDVKM, per germline. The V gene lost 6 bases and the J gene lost 7 bases, with 12 bases spanning the gap. This CDR3 is built from 13 residues. This CDR3 reads CASSPQGLEKLFF. In DNA, the CDR3 is TGTGCCAGCAGCCCTCAGGGGCTTGAAAAACTGTTTTTT.